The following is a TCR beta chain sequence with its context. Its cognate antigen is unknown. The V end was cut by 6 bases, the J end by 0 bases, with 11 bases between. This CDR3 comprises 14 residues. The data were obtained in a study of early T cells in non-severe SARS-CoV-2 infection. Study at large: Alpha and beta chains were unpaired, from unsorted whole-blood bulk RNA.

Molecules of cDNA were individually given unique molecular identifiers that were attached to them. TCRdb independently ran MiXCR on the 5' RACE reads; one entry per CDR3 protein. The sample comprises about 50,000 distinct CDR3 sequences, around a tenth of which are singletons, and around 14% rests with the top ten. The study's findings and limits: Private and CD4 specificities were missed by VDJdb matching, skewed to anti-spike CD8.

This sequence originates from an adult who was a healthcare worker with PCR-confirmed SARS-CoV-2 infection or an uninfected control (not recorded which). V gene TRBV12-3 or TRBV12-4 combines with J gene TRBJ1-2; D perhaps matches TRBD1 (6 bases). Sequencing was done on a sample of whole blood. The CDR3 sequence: CASSRDTTNYGYTF. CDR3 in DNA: TGTGCCAGCAGCCGGGACACCACTAACTATGGCTACACCTTC.